Below, 28 T cell receptor beta chains from the same sample are listed, as sequenced in a study of blood T cells in healthy people across ages. Primed by a sample-barcoded 5' primer and a J-beta primer mix, a second PCR proceeded for roughly 6 to 12 cycles. TCRdb itself ran the 5' RACE reads through MiXCR, one entry per CDR3 protein. The sample holds about 1.8 million distinct CDR3 sequences; about 49% are singletons and the top ten take roughly 2.1%. Sequenced: blood. These receptor sequences come from a middle-aged woman in good health.

The chain has TRBV7-2 and TRBJ1-2; D unresolved. The germline V gene has CDR1 SGHTA and CDR2 FQGNSA. The CDR3 contains 15 residues. The germline V and J ends were trimmed by 5 bases and 2 bases, with 15 bases remaining between them. CDR3 nucleotide sequence: TGTGCCAGCAGCCCGGACCCGTCCCCGAACTATGGCTACACCTTC. Translation gives CASSPDPSPNYGYTF.

This clonotype was picked up a small number of times. The V call is TRBV6-5, the J call TRBJ2-7, with D perhaps TRBD1 (5 bases). The CDR3 has 13 residues. Germline V gene sequence: CDR1 MNHEY, CDR2 SVGAGI. V lost 4 bases and J 4 bases, leaving 11 bases between the germline ends. The CDR3 loop reads CASSSDAGYEQYF. The CDR3 DNA follows: TGTGCCAGCAGTTCCGACGCAGGGTACGAGCAGTACTTC.

The rearrangement joins TRBV10-3 to TRBJ2-5, with D perhaps TRBD2 (5 bases). This CDR3 region has 15 residues. The V end was cut by 5 bases, the J end by 4 bases, with 17 bases between. Germline CDR1 is ENHRY and CDR2 is SYGVKD. The CDR3, as DNA: TGTGCCATCAGTAGCGGTGGGGTTGGAGGAGAGACCCAGTACTTC. As protein: CAISSGGVGGETQYF.

The rearrangement links TRBV4-3 to TRBJ2-5, with unresolved D. Trimming shortened V by 0 bases and J by 7 bases, and 15 bases separated the two germline ends. The germline gives CDR1 LGHNA, CDR2 YSLEER. The CDR3 has 15 residues. CDR3 in amino acids: CASSQEDNRVTTQYF. The DNA for the CDR3 is TGCGCCAGCAGCCAAGAGGATAACCGGGTAACGACCCAGTACTTC.

The genes are TRBV20-1 and TRBJ2-1, with 9 positions matching TRBD2. The CDR3 is made up of 13 amino acids. Unmatched junction bases numbered 3, after V lost 7 bases and J lost 2 bases. CDR1 is DFQATT and CDR2 is SNEGSKA in the germline V gene (reference sequence). CDR3 sequence: CSERGATYNEQFF. The CDR3 coding sequence is TGCAGTGAGCGGGGGGCCACCTACAATGAGCAGTTCTTC.

The rearrangement uses TRBV29-1 and TRBJ1-2; maybe TRBD1 (6 bases). The CDR3 extends over 13 amino acids. Trimming removed 5 bases from V and 3 bases from J, with 13 bases in between. The germline gives CDR1 SQVTM, CDR2 ANQGSEA. DNA for the CDR3: TGCAGCGTTCGCAACAGGGATCACTATGGCTACACCTTC. Translation: CSVRNRDHYGYTF.

V and J are TRBV12-3 or TRBV12-4 and TRBJ2-5; D unresolved. V gave up 5 bases and J gave up 1 base, with 17 bases separating them. This CDR3 is built from 16 residues. CDR3 DNA sequence: TGTGCCAGCAGTCCGACCTTGAGTCGGGCCCAAGAGACCCAGTACTTC. It encodes CASSPTLSRAQETQYF.

The chain is built from TRBV7-9 and TRBJ2-4, with TRBD2 identical over 8 bases. Trimming cost V 2 bases and J 0 bases; bases outside gene matches: 12. Germline assignment: CDR1 SEHNR and CDR2 FQNEAQ (reference sequence). The CDR3 runs to 19 residues. The chain's CDR3 is CASSLFRRGATLAKNIQYF. As DNA, the CDR3 is TGTGCCAGCAGCTTATTTCGGCGGGGGGCTACACTAGCCAAAAACATTCAGTACTTC.

This clonotype was detected once. The CDR3 protein is CASRGVGYNSPLHF. CDR3 nucleotide sequence: TGTGCCAGTAGGGGAGTGGGGTATAATTCACCCCTCCACTTT. This chain links TRBV7-2 with TRBJ1-6; possible D gene TRBD1, 5 bases. The CDR3 consists of 14 residues. V lost 9 bases and J lost 4, with 13 bases in between. Germline loops: CDR1 SGHTA, CDR2 FQGNSA.

This sequence joins TRBV6-6 and TRBJ1-2, with D perhaps matching TRBD1 (5 bases). Germline V gives CDR1 MNHNY, CDR2 SVGAGI (reference sequence). The length of the CDR3 is 14 residues. V lost 6 bases and J lost 4, with 15 bases in between. The CDR3: CASSPGPRSYGYTF. In DNA, the CDR3 is TGTGCCAGCAGCCCGGGACCGCGTTCCTATGGCTACACCTTC.

This clonotype was counted a few times. This CDR3 is CSVEGRVTNNYGYTF. The CDR3, as DNA: TGCAGCGTCGAGGGCAGGGTTACTAATAACTATGGCTACACCTTC. The chain couples TRBV29-1 to TRBJ1-2, with D tentatively TRBD1 (5 bases). V was clipped by 6 bases and J by 1 base, with 18 bases between them. CDR3 size: 15 residues. CDR1 and CDR2 (germline): SQVTM, ANQGSEA.

The chain joins TRBV20-1 to TRBJ2-7; a weak D match, TRBD1 (5 bases). The CDR3 has 13 amino acids. Deletions cut 7 bases from V and 3 bases from J, with 16 bases between. Per the germline V gene, CDR1 is DFQATT and CDR2 is SNEGSKA (reference sequence). The CDR3 spells CSGGVGALYEQYF. The DNA for the CDR3 is TGCAGTGGAGGCGTAGGGGCCCTCTACGAGCAGTACTTC.

This clonotype was picked up a small number of times. The V call is TRBV28, the J call TRBJ2-5, with 10 bases that match TRBD2. The CDR3 is made up of 14 amino acids. After removal of 6 bases from V and 3 bases from J, the junction contained 4 bases not matched to a gene. CDR1 and CDR2 (germline): MDHEN, SYDVKM. CDR3 amino acids: CASRPTSGEETQYF. CDR3 nucleotides: TGTGCCAGCAGACCCACTAGCGGGGAAGAGACCCAGTACTTC.

The genes are TRBV12-3 or TRBV12-4 and TRBJ1-2; 8 bases match TRBD1. CDR3 length: 15 residues. Trimming at V came to 5 bases and at J to 0 bases, leaving 5 bases not matched to a gene. In DNA, the CDR3 is TGTGCCAGCAGTCGTCAGGGGGCGGCTAACTATGGCTACACCTTC. Protein sequence: CASSRQGAANYGYTF.

This clonotype was seen more than once but under ten times. J is TRBJ2-1 and V is TRBV7-2, with 7 bases that match TRBD2. J was trimmed by 5 bases and V by 5 bases; bases with no gene match: 6. The CDR3 contains 14 residues. CDR1 is SGHTA, CDR2 FQGNSA, per germline. In nucleotides, the CDR3 is TGTGCCAGCAGCCCAGAAAGCGGGGACAATGAGCAGTTCTTC. This sequence encodes CASSPESGDNEQFF.

This clonotype was seen repeatedly, ten times or more. For the CDR3, the DNA is TGTGCCAGCAGTGTGGGGAACTACGAGCAGTACTTC. As protein: CASSVGNYEQYF. V gene TRBV2 combines with J gene TRBJ2-7; unclear D gene. V was pared by 4 bases and J by 3 bases, with 7 bases between. The CDR3 length is 12 residues. Germline V CDR1 and CDR2: SNHLY, FYNNEI.

The CDR3 loop reads CASSQEDRGLTGTQYF. The CDR3 DNA reads as TGCGCCAGCAGCCAAGAGGACAGGGGCCTGACTGGCACGCAGTATTTT. This rearrangement joins TRBV4-1 to TRBJ2-3; TRBD1 matches at 9 bases. The J segment lost 9 bases and the V segment lost 0 bases, leaving 10 bases of the junction unmatched. Germline V lookup: CDR1 MGHRA, CDR2 YSYEKL. The CDR3 has 16 amino acids.

This clonotype has just a few counts. This chain joins TRBV6-5 and TRBJ1-2; no clear D. Germline CDR1 is MNHEY and CDR2 is SVGAGI. The CDR3 contains 14 residues. Trimming removed 0 bases from V and 6 bases from J, with 11 bases in between. The CDR3 DNA follows: TGTGCCAGCAGTTACTCCCCCCTGGGAGATGGCTACACCTTC. Translating it yields CASSYSPLGDGYTF.

Only a few counts were recorded for this clonotype. The chain recombines TRBV10-3 with TRBJ1-1; tentatively, D is TRBD1 (6 bases). The ends were cut back, 5 bases at V and 1 base at J, with 11 bases in the middle. Germline values: CDR1 ENHRY, CDR2 SYGVKD. The CDR3 length is 14 residues. The CDR3 DNA reads as TGTGCCATCAGTCCCGGGACACCGAACACTGAAGCTTTCTTT. It translates to CAISPGTPNTEAFF.

The J gene is TRBJ1-6, the V gene TRBV2, with TRBD1 matching 8 bases. V lost 5 bases, J lost 9 bases, and 3 bases stayed unmatched. Germline CDR1 SNHLY, CDR2 FYNNEI. This CDR3 is built from 13 residues. The CDR3 DNA reads TGTGCCAGCAGTATAACAGGGGGTTCACCCCTCCACTTT. The encoded protein is CASSITGGSPLHF. Full variable domain (remainder filled in from reference TRBV2 and TRBJ1-6): EPEVTQTPSHQVTQMGQEVILRCVPISNHLYFYWYRQILGQKVEFLVSFYNNEISEKSEIFDDQFSVERPDGSNFTLKIRSTKLEDSAMYFCASSITGGSPLHFGNGTRLTVT.

V and J are TRBV29-1 and TRBJ2-5, with a tentative D call TRBD2 (6 bases). CDR3 length equals 12 residues. Germline V gene lookup returns CDR1 SQVTM and CDR2 ANQGSEA. V gave up 8 bases and J gave up 2 bases, with 12 bases separating them. The CDR3 sequence is CSFYGGQETQYF. DNA for the CDR3: TGCAGCTTCTACGGGGGTCAAGAGACCCAGTACTTC. The variable domain in full, with the rest retrieved from reference TRBV29-1 and TRBJ2-5, is SAVISQKPSRDICQRGTSLTIQCQVDSQVTMMFWYRQQPGQSLTLIATANQGSEATYESGFVIDKFPISRPNLTFSTLTVSNMSPEDSSIYLCSFYGGQETQYFGPGTRLLVL.

The CDR3 loop reads CASSTRTGFSYNEQFF. The CDR3 DNA follows: TGTGCCAGCAGTACCCGGACAGGGTTTTCCTACAATGAGCAGTTCTTC. J is TRBJ2-1 and V is TRBV6-5; 8 bases map to TRBD1. Trimming removed 5 bases from V and 1 base from J; junction bases left unmatched: 7. This CDR3 is built from 16 residues. Germline lookup yields CDR1 MNHEY and CDR2 SVGAGI.

J is TRBJ1-1 and V is TRBV29-1; 9 nucleotides agree with TRBD1. Germline V gives CDR1 SQVTM, CDR2 ANQGSEA. The J segment lost 3 bases and the V segment lost 4 bases, leaving 3 bases of the junction unmatched. This CDR3 contains 13 residues. CDR3 DNA: TGCAGCGTTGGGGACAGGGTTTACACTGAAGCTTTCTTT. It specifies CSVGDRVYTEAFF.

This chain joins TRBV6-6 and TRBJ1-1, with a weak D call TRBD1 (6 bases). V gave up 5 bases and J gave up 0 bases, with 10 bases separating them. Germline values: CDR1 MNHNY, CDR2 SVGAGI (reference sequence). The CDR3 is 14 amino acids. The CDR3 bases are TGTGCCAGCAGTGAGGACAGACTGAACACTGAAGCTTTCTTT. Its translation: CASSEDRLNTEAFF.

This clonotype was seen more than once but under ten times. The genes are TRBV2 and TRBJ2-5, with 12 bases matching TRBD2. Germline lookup yields CDR1 SNHLY and CDR2 FYNNEI. Unmatched junction bases numbered 9, after V lost 6 bases and J lost 4 bases. The CDR3 is 16 residues long. The CDR3 here is CASSRRPSGGGETQYF. CDR3 bases: TGTGCCAGCAGCAGGCGTCCTAGCGGGGGGGGAGAGACCCAGTACTTC.

V is TRBV12-3 or TRBV12-4 and J is TRBJ2-5; D possibly corresponds to TRBD1 (6 bases). The V and J ends lost 4 bases and 5 bases respectively, with 20 bases between them. The CDR3 runs to 16 residues. CDR3 in amino acids: CASSSPVGGFGETQYF. The CDR3 region has the DNA TGTGCCAGCAGTTCCCCCGTAGGGGGATTTGGGGAGACCCAGTACTTC.

This clonotype showed up just a few times. The chain joins TRBV24-1 to TRBJ2-7; D perhaps matches TRBD2 (5 bases). The V end was cut by 9 bases, the J end by 0 bases, with 8 bases between. Germline values: CDR1 KGHDR, CDR2 SFDVKD. This CDR3 has 12 amino acids. The CDR3 region is CATAGSSYEQYF. CDR3 nucleotide sequence: TGTGCCACCGCTGGGAGCTCCTACGAGCAGTACTTC.

The sample holds one count of this clonotype. The chain uses TRBV6-5 and TRBJ1-6, with D uncertain. Germline loops: CDR1 MNHEY, CDR2 SVGAGI. V was cut by 2 bases and J by 7 bases, with 9 bases left in between. The CDR3 totals 14 residues. Here the CDR3 reads CASSYGLGNSPLHF. The CDR3 DNA reads TGTGCCAGCAGTTACGGCTTAGGGAATTCACCCCTCCACTTT.